The rows below give T cell receptor beta chains drawn from one sample of a study of shared clonotypes between healthy human individuals. TCRdb keeps only in-frame clones here, not all; method: immunoSEQ multiplex PCR. The profile shows about 2 million clones, roughly 95% of them singletons. Sequenced sample: naive CD8+ T cells sorted from blood. Every receptor here comes from a man aged 18 to 35 in good health. Both conserved end residues are part of each CDR3. A D gene is named only where the DNA matches it firmly. Clone size, where shown, is once, few, many, or a class for clones that have expanded.

V: TRBV5-4
J: TRBJ1-1
size: -
D: TRBD1
length: 12
DNA: TGTGCCAGCAGCCAGGGGGGCCCCGAAGCTTTCTTT
CDR3: CASSQGGPEAFF

V: TRBV6-5
J: TRBJ1-1
size: -
D: TRBD1
length: 15
DNA: TGTGCCAGCAGTTACTTTACAGGGGGCCGGACTGAAGCTTTCTTT
CDR3: CASSYFTGGRTEAFF

V: TRBV5-6
J: TRBJ2-7
size: -
D: TRBD2
length: 15
DNA: TGTGCCAGCAGCTTTCTCACGCGCGGGGGAAACGAGCAGTACTTC
CDR3: CASSFLTRGGNEQYF

V: TRBV27
J: TRBJ2-7
size: -
D: TRBD1
length: 15
DNA: TGTGCCAGCAGTTCCTTGGAAGGGACAGCCTACGAGCAGTACTTC
CDR3: CASSSLEGTAYEQYF

V: TRBV19
J: TRBJ2-7
size: -
D: TRBD1
length: 14
DNA: TGTGCCAGTAGTGCGAGGGACAGTACCTACGAGCAGTACTTC
CDR3: CASSARDSTYEQYF

V: TRBV4-1
J: TRBJ1-1
size: -
D: -
length: 18
DNA: TGCGCCAGCAGCCAAGCCACGAGGGGCGGTTTTGGAAACACTGAAGCTTTCTTT
CDR3: CASSQATRGGFGNTEAFF

V: TRBV7-9
J: TRBJ1-2
size: once
D: TRBD1
length: 15
DNA: TGTGCCAGCAGCCAACTCGGGACAGCAATCTATGGCTACACCTTC
CDR3: CASSQLGTAIYGYTF

V: TRBV7-9
J: TRBJ2-7
size: -
D: -
length: 12
DNA: TGTGCCAGCACCCAGTCCCCCGGCGAGCAGTACTTC
CDR3: CASTQSPGEQYF

V: TRBV27
J: TRBJ2-7
size: -
D: -
length: 14
DNA: TGTGCCAGCAGTTTTTTCGGAGCGTTCTACGAGCAGTACTTC
CDR3: CASSFFGAFYEQYF

V: TRBV2
J: TRBJ1-2
size: -
D: TRBD1
length: 14
DNA: TGTGCCAGCAGTGCCGGGACAGCTAACTATGGCTACACCTTC
CDR3: CASSAGTANYGYTF

V: TRBV9
J: TRBJ2-7
size: -
D: -
length: 16
DNA: TGTGCCAGCAGCGTAGCTTCGGCGGATTCGGACCACGAGCAGTACTTC
CDR3: CASSVASADSDHEQYF

V: TRBV2
J: TRBJ1-1
size: -
D: TRBD1
length: 15
DNA: TGTGCCAGCAGTGACGGACAGGGGGCGGGCACTGAAGCTTTCTTT
CDR3: CASSDGQGAGTEAFF

V: TRBV4-1
J: TRBJ2-1
size: -
D: TRBD1
length: 15
DNA: TGCGCCAGCAGCCAAGTCAACAGGGGCGGCGATGAGCAGTTCTTC
CDR3: CASSQVNRGGDEQFF

V: TRBV7-2
J: TRBJ2-7
size: -
D: -
length: 13
DNA: TGTGCCAGCAGCTTCTATAGCTCCTACGAGCAGTACTTC
CDR3: CASSFYSSYEQYF

V: TRBV27
J: TRBJ2-4
size: -
D: -
length: 14
DNA: TGTGCCAGCAGCCCGCGTCGGGCCAAAAACATTCAGTACTTC
CDR3: CASSPRRAKNIQYF

V: TRBV27
J: TRBJ2-7
size: -
D: -
length: 13
DNA: TGTGCCAGCAGTTTACGCGGTTCCTACGAGCAGTACTTC
CDR3: CASSLRGSYEQYF

V: TRBV7-9
J: TRBJ1-2
size: -
D: -
length: 13
DNA: TGTGCCAGCAGGCCTCAGGCTAACTATGGCTACACCTTC
CDR3: CASRPQANYGYTF

V: TRBV7-3
J: TRBJ2-1
size: -
D: TRBD1
length: 15
DNA: TGTGCCAGCAGCTTCAGACAGGGGTCCTACAATGAGCAGTTCTTC
CDR3: CASSFRQGSYNEQFF

V: TRBV28
J: TRBJ2-7
size: -
D: TRBD2
length: 17
DNA: TGTGCCAGCGTTAAAGGGACTAGCGGGAGAGGGGGCTACGAGCAGTACTTC
CDR3: CASVKGTSGRGGYEQYF

V: TRBV2
J: TRBJ2-5
size: -
D: TRBD2
length: 16
DNA: TGTGCCAGCAGTGAATGGAATAGCGGGGAGGAAGAGACCCAGTACTTC
CDR3: CASSEWNSGEEETQYF

V: TRBV19
J: TRBJ2-7
size: -
D: TRBD1
length: 15
DNA: TGTGCCAGTAGTATCGGGGACAGGGGCTCCTACGAGCAGTACTTC
CDR3: CASSIGDRGSYEQYF

V: TRBV5-4
J: TRBJ1-2
size: -
D: TRBD1
length: 15
DNA: TGTGCCAGCAGCTGGGGACAGGGGGCGAATCGTGGCTACACCTTC
CDR3: CASSWGQGANRGYTF

V: TRBV18
J: TRBJ2-3
size: once
D: -
length: 18
DNA: TGTGCCAGCTCACCACCGGGGGCCGACTTGTTTAGCACAGATACGCAGTATTTT
CDR3: CASSPPGADLFSTDTQYF

V: TRBV9
J: TRBJ2-1
size: -
D: TRBD2
length: 16
DNA: TGTGCCAGCAGCCTATCCGGGACTAGCGGATACAATGAGCAGTTCTTC
CDR3: CASSLSGTSGYNEQFF

V: TRBV5-4
J: TRBJ1-2
size: -
D: -
length: 14
DNA: TGTGCCAGCGAAAATTACGAAGGCGGTCAAGGCTACACCTTC
CDR3: CASENYEGGQGYTF

V: TRBV30
J: TRBJ1-4
size: -
D: -
length: 12
DNA: TGTGCCTGGTCGGCCACTAATGAAAAACTGTTTTTT
CDR3: CAWSATNEKLFF

V: TRBV7-9
J: TRBJ2-4
size: once
D: TRBD1
length: 19
DNA: TGTGCCAGCAGCTCGCTCCAAACCCAGGGGGCGGGAGCCAAAAACATTCAGTACTTC
CDR3: CASSSLQTQGAGAKNIQYF

V: TRBV27
J: TRBJ2-5
size: -
D: -
length: 14
DNA: TGTGCCAGCAGTTTATCTAACAGTCAAGAGACCCAGTACTTC
CDR3: CASSLSNSQETQYF

V: TRBV5-1
J: TRBJ2-3
size: -
D: TRBD2
length: 17
DNA: TGCGCCAGCAGCGTATGGACTAGCGGGAGGGGCACAGATACGCAGTATTTT
CDR3: CASSVWTSGRGTDTQYF

V: TRBV23-1
J: TRBJ1-1
size: -
D: TRBD1
length: 15
DNA: TGCGCCAGCAGCCCAAAACCTGGACAGGACACTGAAGCTTTCTTT
CDR3: CASSPKPGQDTEAFF

V: TRBV9
J: TRBJ2-7
size: -
D: TRBD1
length: 14
DNA: TGTGCCAGCAGCGAGGGGGCGACGTCCTACGAGCAGTACTTC
CDR3: CASSEGATSYEQYF

V: TRBV7-9
J: TRBJ2-5
size: -
D: -
length: 14
DNA: TGTGCCAGCAGCCTAGGGGACGGTCAAGAGACCCAGTACTTC
CDR3: CASSLGDGQETQYF

V: TRBV5-6
J: TRBJ1-2
size: once
D: TRBD1
length: 15
DNA: TGTGCCAGCAGCTGGGACAGGGCAGGGGGCGGTGGCTACACCTTC
CDR3: CASSWDRAGGGGYTF

V: TRBV7-6
J: TRBJ2-7
size: -
D: TRBD2
length: 15
DNA: TGTGCCAGCAGCTTAGAGGCGGGAGGGCCCGACGAGCAGTACTTC
CDR3: CASSLEAGGPDEQYF

V: TRBV13
J: TRBJ2-3
size: -
D: TRBD2
length: 15
DNA: TGTGCCAGCAGCTTGGGACTAGCGGGACCAGATACGCAGTATTTT
CDR3: CASSLGLAGPDTQYF

V: TRBV28
J: TRBJ2-7
size: once
D: -
length: 15
DNA: TGTGCCAGCGCTCCCTGGGCAGACCTCCTTTACGAGCAGTACTTC
CDR3: CASAPWADLLYEQYF

V: TRBV6-6
J: TRBJ2-7
size: -
D: TRBD2
length: 14
DNA: TGTGCCAGCGGGGAAATGGGGGAGGGCTACGAGCAGTACTTC
CDR3: CASGEMGEGYEQYF

V: TRBV6-6
J: TRBJ1-1
size: -
D: -
length: 16
DNA: TGTGCCAGCAGTTACTCAGGAGAGAGGATGAACACTGAAGCTTTCTTT
CDR3: CASSYSGERMNTEAFF

V: TRBV7-8
J: TRBJ2-7
size: once
D: -
length: 17
DNA: TGTGCCAGCAGCTCACCCCAGACAGGTACCATAGCCTACGAGCAGTACTTC
CDR3: CASSSPQTGTIAYEQYF

V: TRBV7-9
J: TRBJ2-7
size: -
D: -
length: 15
DNA: TGTGCCAGCAGCCACGCCCGGGAGTCGCCTTTCGAGCAGTACTTC
CDR3: CASSHARESPFEQYF

V: TRBV12-5
J: TRBJ2-7
size: -
D: -
length: 17
DNA: TGTGCTAGTGGTTTGGGGACAGACGTCCTCCCTTTTTACGAGCAGTACTTC
CDR3: CASGLGTDVLPFYEQYF

V: TRBV6-6
J: TRBJ2-2
size: -
D: -
length: 15
DNA: TGTGCCAGCAGTTACCAGCGGGCTGACACCGGGGAGCTGTTTTTT
CDR3: CASSYQRADTGELFF

V: TRBV5-1
J: TRBJ2-1
size: -
D: -
length: 11
DNA: TGCGCCAGCAGCTCTCTAGCGGAGCAGTTCTTC
CDR3: CASSSLAEQFF

V: TRBV4-1
J: TRBJ2-7
size: -
D: -
length: 16
DNA: TGCGCCAGCAGCCAAGAGCCCAGACAAGGGAGCTACGAGCAGTACTTC
CDR3: CASSQEPRQGSYEQYF

V: TRBV5-1
J: TRBJ2-7
size: -
D: -
length: 14
DNA: TGCGCCAGCAGCTTGTCCGAATTTATCTACGAGCAGTACTTC
CDR3: CASSLSEFIYEQYF

V: TRBV4-2
J: TRBJ1-2
size: -
D: -
length: 12
DNA: TGTGCCAGCCGAACAGGGCCCTATGGCTACACCTTC
CDR3: CASRTGPYGYTF

V: TRBV10-2
J: TRBJ1-1
size: -
D: -
length: 15
DNA: TGCGCCAGCAGGAAAACCGGGACAACGAACACTGAAGCTTTCTTT
CDR3: CASRKTGTTNTEAFF

V: TRBV9
J: TRBJ2-2
size: -
D: TRBD2
length: 15
DNA: TGTGCCAGCAGTAGGACTAGCGGGATTGGCGGGGAGCTGTTTTTT
CDR3: CASSRTSGIGGELFF

V: TRBV19
J: TRBJ1-1
size: -
D: -
length: 14
DNA: TGTGCCAGTAGCCCATCCTACAGGGACGCTGAAGCTTTCTTT
CDR3: CASSPSYRDAEAFF

V: TRBV2
J: TRBJ1-3
size: -
D: -
length: 15
DNA: TGTGCCAGCAGCGAAACAGTGCTCTCTGGAAACACCATATATTTT
CDR3: CASSETVLSGNTIYF

V: TRBV30
J: TRBJ2-3
size: -
D: -
length: 12
DNA: TGTGCCTGGACCCGCCCAGAAGATACGCAGTATTTT
CDR3: CAWTRPEDTQYF

V: TRBV7-9
J: TRBJ2-2
size: -
D: -
length: 18
DNA: TGTGCCAGCAGCTTAAGCCGAGGACAGAACGCGAACACCGGGGAGCTGTTTTTT
CDR3: CASSLSRGQNANTGELFF

V: TRBV15
J: TRBJ2-7
size: -
D: -
length: 16
DNA: TGTGCCACCAGCGCCCTCGACGGAGAAATTACCTACGAGCAGTACTTC
CDR3: CATSALDGEITYEQYF

V: TRBV7-9
J: TRBJ2-7
size: -
D: TRBD2
length: 15
DNA: TGTGCCAGCAGCTTACTAACCTCGCGGGAGGGGGAGCAGTACTTC
CDR3: CASSLLTSREGEQYF